These 26 T cell receptor beta chains originate from one sample sequenced in a study of cytomegalovirus exposure and HLA in healthy donors. The PCR contained 60 Vbeta and 13 Jbeta primers. TCRdb's copy holds only in-frame clones and misses some; the assay was immunoSEQ multiplex PCR. The sample has around 150,000 clones; 80% are singletons. The sample was PBMCs. All receptors derive from a man younger than 45 in good health.

This clone came up a few times. The gene calls are TRBV11-1 and TRBJ2-1; D may be TRBD2 (6 bases). V lost 8 bases and J 10 bases, leaving 18 bases between the germline ends. The CDR3 spans 13 residues. Germline lookup yields CDR1 SGHAT and CDR2 FQDESV (reference sequence). The CDR3 DNA is TGTGCCAGCGACGGGACTCCACAAAAGGAGCAGTTCTTC. Translation gives CASDGTPQKEQFF.

The CDR3 bases are TGTGCCAGCAGCCCAGGATATGCCACAGATACGCAGTATTTT. It encodes CASSPGYATDTQYF. This chain uses TRBV6-1 with TRBJ2-3; D remains ambiguous. Germline assignment: CDR1 MNHNS and CDR2 SASEGT. V was pared by 6 bases and J by 2 bases, with 12 bases between. CDR3 size: 14 residues.

This chain joins TRBV7-8 and TRBJ2-5; D is uncertain. The CDR3 extends over 13 amino acids. The V gene lost 3 bases and the J gene lost 1 base, with 6 bases spanning the gap. Germline V gene lookup returns CDR1 SGHVS and CDR2 FQNEAQ. For the CDR3, the DNA is TGTGCCAGCAGCTTGAACTCCCAAGAGACCCAGTACTTC. This gives the protein CASSLNSQETQYF.

The J gene is TRBJ2-2, the V gene TRBV7-9; D perhaps matches TRBD2 (6 bases). The CDR3 is 17 amino acids. V was clipped by 3 bases and J by 2 bases, with 16 bases between them. Germline lookup yields CDR1 SEHNR and CDR2 FQNEAQ (reference sequence). CDR3 DNA: TGTGCCAGCAGCTTGACGGGGGACCCGATCAACACCGGGGAGCTGTTTTTT. Protein sequence: CASSLTGDPINTGELFF.

The chain joins TRBV6-5 to TRBJ2-1; TRBD2 matches at 7 bases. Germline V gene data show CDR1 as MNHEY and CDR2 as SVGAGI. V gave up 5 bases and J gave up 6 bases; unmatched junction bases: 7. This CDR3 is 14 amino acids long. CDR3 coding DNA: TGTGCCAGCAGTGAGCGGACTAGAATCAATGAGCAGTTCTTC. This codes for CASSERTRINEQFF.

The rearrangement links TRBV6-1 to TRBJ2-3, with a tentative D call TRBD2 (6 bases). Germline CDR1 is MNHNS and CDR2 is SASEGT. Trimming cost V 6 bases and J 4 bases, with 14 bases left between them. CDR3 size: 14 residues. CDR3 nucleotide sequence: TGTGCCAGCAGCCTCGAAGGGGAGGCAGATACGCAGTATTTT. Translating it yields CASSLEGEADTQYF.

The chain combines TRBV19 with TRBJ2-7, with 15 bases identical to TRBD2. V was pared by 4 bases and J by 2 bases, with 6 bases of the junction left unmatched. This CDR3 is built from 17 residues. Looked up from germline, CDR1 is LNHDA and CDR2 is SQIVND (reference sequence). This CDR3 is CASSSPGLAGGTYEQYF. The CDR3 DNA follows: TGTGCCAGTAGTAGCCCGGGACTAGCGGGAGGAACCTACGAGCAGTACTTC.

A single count supports this clone. The V and J genes are TRBV7-2 and TRBJ2-1, with TRBD2 identical over 10 bases. The CDR3 totals 15 residues. V trimming: 1 base; J trimming: 8 bases; junction bases outside the gene matches: 5. The germline gives CDR1 SGHTA, CDR2 FQGNSA. The CDR3 DNA follows: TGTGCCAGCAGCTTAGGTAGCGGGAGGAATGATGAGCAGTTCTTC. Protein: CASSLGSGRNDEQFF. Looking up the rest from reference TRBV7-2 and TRBJ2-1 gives the full variable domain: GAGVSQSPSNKVTEKGKDVELRCDPISGHTALYWYRQSLGQGLEFLIYFQGNSAPDKSGLPSDRFSAERTGGSVSTLTIQRTQQEDSAVYLCASSLGSGRNDEQFFGPGTRLTVL.

The genes are TRBV4-2 and TRBJ2-3, with 7 bases identical to TRBD1. The CDR3 length is 17 residues. J gave up 2 bases and V 6 bases, and 14 bases lay outside the gene matches. Germline CDR1 LGHNA, CDR2 YNFKEQ. The CDR3 loop is CASRRTATGVDTDTQYF. CDR3 coding DNA: TGTGCCAGCAGACGGACTGCCACAGGGGTAGACACAGATACGCAGTATTTT.

In this sample, this clone turned up once. CDR3 in amino acids: CASTMLVRSGELFF. CDR3 sequence (DNA): TGTGCCAGCACTATGCTTGTTAGATCCGGGGAGCTGTTTTTT. J is TRBJ2-2 and V is TRBV5-6, with D hard to call. CDR3 size: 14 residues. The germline V gene has CDR1 SGHDT and CDR2 YYEEEE. Trimming left V 6 bases short and J 6 bases short, with 15 bases between.

A few counts support this clone. The chain combines TRBV21-1 with TRBJ1-5. TRBV21-1 corresponds to a pseudogene. The CDR3 is 22 amino acids. The CDR3 region has the DNA TGTGCCAGCTCCCCCGCCACCCCCGGGTCCAGGTCCGGGGTATATAGCAATCAGCCCCAGCATTTT. This codes for CASSPATPGSRSGVYSNQPQHF.

Comments on this clone: Sequence at one end of the junction differs from germline and may be a read error. The V call is TRBV7-9, the J call TRBJ1-1; tentatively, D is TRBD1 (5 bases). The CDR3 runs 12 residues. Germline CDR1 and CDR2: SEHNR and FQNEAQ (reference sequence). In DNA, the CDR3 is TGTTCCAGCAGCGGGGGGGTGGCTGAAGCTTTCTTT. This encodes CSSSGGVAEAFF.

V gene TRBV4-3 combines with J gene TRBJ2-1; D might be TRBD1 (6 bases). The CDR3 has 14 residues. V was shortened by 8 bases and J by 0 bases, with 11 bases between the two germline ends. CDR1 and CDR2 (germline): LGHNA, YSLEER. CDR3 DNA: TGCGCCAGCTCCCAGGGGAGCTCCTACAATGAGCAGTTCTTC. Amino acids: CASSQGSSYNEQFF.

This chain's CDR3 is CASSPDRSEQYF. The CDR3 bases are TGTGCCAGCTCACCCGACAGGTCCGAGCAGTACTTC. The chain joins TRBV18 to TRBJ2-7, with a possible D match to TRBD1 (6 bases). CDR3 length: 12 residues. V lost 3 bases and J lost 6, with 9 bases in between. The germline V gene has CDR1 KGHSH and CDR2 LQKENI.

The chain combines TRBV6-5 with TRBJ2-3; perhaps TRBD1 as D (6 bases). The V and J ends lost 6 bases and 0 bases respectively, with 13 bases between them. The CDR3 consists of 15 residues. Germline CDR1 reads MNHEY; CDR2 reads SVGAGI. The CDR3 DNA reads TGTGCCAGCAGACCGATTGGACAGAGCACAGATACGCAGTATTTT. Translating gives CASRPIGQSTDTQYF.

In regard to this clone: The sample has other DNA sequences that encode this CDR3 too. The chain is built from TRBV6-6 and TRBJ2-7, with a tentative D call TRBD1 (6 bases). This CDR3 is built from 14 residues. V dropped 0 bases and J dropped 3 bases, with 9 bases sitting between them. Germline V gives CDR1 MNHNY, CDR2 SVGAGI (reference sequence). The CDR3 region has the DNA TGTGCCAGCAGTTACTCAGGCAGGGGCTACGAGCAGTACTTC. As protein: CASSYSGRGYEQYF.

The chain recombines TRBV7-9 with TRBJ2-5; 9 positions match TRBD2. The junction had 7 bases not matched to a gene; V was cut back by 5 bases and J by 3 bases. The CDR3 sequence is 15 residues long. Looked up from germline, CDR1 is SEHNR and CDR2 is FQNEAQ (reference sequence). In DNA form, the CDR3 reads TGTGCCAGCAGCCCTCGACTAGCGGCAAAAGAGACCCAGTACTTC. This encodes CASSPRLAAKETQYF.

The chain is built from TRBV6-5 and TRBJ2-3, with TRBD2 matching over 8 bases. The junction had 3 bases not matched to a gene; V was cut back by 5 bases and J by 2 bases. This CDR3 is built from 14 residues. Germline loops: CDR1 MNHEY, CDR2 SVGAGI. The CDR3 is CASSGAGATDTQYF. CDR3 coding DNA: TGTGCCAGCAGTGGAGCGGGAGCCACAGATACGCAGTATTTT.

This clone was detected a few times. CDR3 bases: TGTGCCAGCAGTGATCAACCGACAGGGACAGATACGCAGTATTTT. It is translated as CASSDQPTGTDTQYF. The rearrangement joins TRBV25-1 to TRBJ2-3; the match to TRBD1 covers 7 bases. The trim removed 3 bases at V and 3 bases at J, leaving 6 bases unmatched. There are 15 residues in the CDR3. CDR1 and CDR2 (germline): MGHDK, SYGVNS.

The CDR3 here is CASSSRGGYEQYF. In nucleotides, the CDR3 is TGTGCCAGCAGTTCCCGGGGGGGGTACGAGCAGTACTTC. The J gene is TRBJ2-7, the V gene TRBV27; 8 bases fit TRBD2. Germline V gene lookup returns CDR1 MNHEY and CDR2 SMNVEV (reference sequence). This CDR3 region has 13 residues. The junction had 3 bases not matched to a gene; V was cut back by 4 bases and J by 4 bases.

This clone was counted a single time. One end of the junction is discordant with germline, which a read error may explain. The V call is TRBV7-9, the J call TRBJ2-1, with D tentatively TRBD1 (6 bases). Germline-derived CDR1 and CDR2 are SEHNR and FQNEAQ (reference sequence). CDR3 length: 15 residues. In nucleotides, the CDR3 is TGTTCCAGCACCCACAGGGAAAGGGCTTACAATGAGCAGTTCTTC. Its protein is CSSTHRERAYNEQFF.

The V call is TRBV28, the J call TRBJ2-5; 10 bases fit TRBD1. The ends lost 5 bases at V and 7 bases at J; junction bases unmatched: 10. The CDR3 consists of 15 residues. Germline CDR1 is MDHEN and CDR2 is SYDVKM. CDR3 loop: CASSTPGQGSGTQYF. In nucleotides, the CDR3 is TGTGCCAGCAGTACCCCGGGACAGGGGAGCGGGACCCAGTACTTC.

V usage is TRBV9 and J usage is TRBJ2-1, with D hard to call. This CDR3 spans 14 amino acids. Germline loops: CDR1 SGDLS, CDR2 YYNGEE. Trimming left V 0 bases short and J 2 bases short, with 6 bases between. CDR3 amino acids: CASSVGAAYNEQFF. The CDR3 nucleotides are TGTGCCAGCAGCGTAGGAGCCGCCTACAATGAGCAGTTCTTC.

The J gene is TRBJ2-3, the V gene TRBV5-1; a possible D gene is TRBD1 (6 bases). The CDR3 totals 13 residues. Trimming took off 2 bases at V and 3 bases at J, with 7 bases between the two ends. Germline CDR1 and CDR2: SGHRS and YFSETQ. The CDR3 nucleotides read TGCGCCAGCAGCTTCAGGGGTACAGATACGCAGTATTTT. Translated, it gives CASSFRGTDTQYF.

The chain carries TRBV19 and TRBJ1-5; 8 bases are a match to TRBD1. There are 17 residues in the CDR3. Germline CDR1 and CDR2: LNHDA and SQIVND (reference sequence). V shed 6 bases and J 2 bases; nucleotides not matched to a gene: 12. CDR3 nucleotide sequence: TGTGCCAGTAGCCGTCAGGGGGCATCGGGGCGCAATCAGCCCCAGCATTTT. This sequence encodes CASSRQGASGRNQPQHF. Based on the CDR3 plus reference TRBV19 and TRBJ1-5, the full variable domain is DGGITQSPKYLFRKEGQNVTLSCEQNLNHDAMYWYRQDPGQGLRLIYYSQIVNDFQKGDIAEGYSVSREKKESFPLTVTSAQKNPTAFYLCASSRQGASGRNQPQHFGDGTRLSIL.

V gene TRBV6-1 combines with J gene TRBJ2-7, with D perhaps matching TRBD1 (6 bases). This CDR3 is 12 amino acids long. Germline V gene sequence: CDR1 MNHNS, CDR2 SASEGT. Trimming shortened V by 5 bases and J by 6 bases, and 11 bases separated the two germline ends. CDR3 bases: TGTGCCAGCAGTCAACAGGGCTCCGAGCAGTACTTC. Translated: CASSQQGSEQYF.